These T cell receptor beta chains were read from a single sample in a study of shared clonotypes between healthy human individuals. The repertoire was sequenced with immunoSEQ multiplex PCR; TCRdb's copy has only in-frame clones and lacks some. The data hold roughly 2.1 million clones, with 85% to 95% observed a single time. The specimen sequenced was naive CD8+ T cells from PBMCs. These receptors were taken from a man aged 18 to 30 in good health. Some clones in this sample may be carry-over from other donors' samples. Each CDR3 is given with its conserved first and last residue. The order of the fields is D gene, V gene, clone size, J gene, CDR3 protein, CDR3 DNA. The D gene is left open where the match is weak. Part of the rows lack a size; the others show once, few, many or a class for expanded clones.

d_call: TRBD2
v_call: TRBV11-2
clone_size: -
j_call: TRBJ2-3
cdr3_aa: CASSLSGTTKTTDTQYF
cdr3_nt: TGTGCCAGCAGCTTATCGGGGACTACAAAAACGACAGATACGCAGTATTTT

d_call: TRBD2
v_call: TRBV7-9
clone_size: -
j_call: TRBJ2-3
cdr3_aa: CASSPSVPSGRTDTQYF
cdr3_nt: TGTGCCAGCAGCCCCTCCGTTCCTAGCGGGCGCACAGATACGCAGTATTTT

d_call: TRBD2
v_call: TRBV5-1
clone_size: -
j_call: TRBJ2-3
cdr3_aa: CASSLRSGGGTDTQYF
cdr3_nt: TGCGCCAGCAGCTTGCGGAGCGGGGGTGGAACAGATACGCAGTATTTT

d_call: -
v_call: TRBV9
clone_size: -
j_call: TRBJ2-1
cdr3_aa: CASSVGQQANNEQFF
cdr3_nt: TGTGCCAGCAGCGTAGGTCAACAGGCTAACAATGAGCAGTTCTTC

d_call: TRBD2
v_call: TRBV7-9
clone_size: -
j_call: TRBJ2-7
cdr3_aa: CASSFPPRLAGTHEQYF
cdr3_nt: TGTGCCAGCAGCTTCCCGCCCCGACTAGCGGGGACCCACGAGCAGTACTTC

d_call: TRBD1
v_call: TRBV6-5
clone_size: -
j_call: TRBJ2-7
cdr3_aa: CASSMRGQGPSEQYF
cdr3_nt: TGTGCCAGCAGTATGAGGGGGCAGGGCCCCTCCGAGCAGTACTTC

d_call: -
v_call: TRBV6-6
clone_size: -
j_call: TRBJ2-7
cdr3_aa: CASSYSPSGTYEQYF
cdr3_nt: TGTGCCAGCAGTTACTCGCCCAGCGGAACCTACGAGCAGTACTTC

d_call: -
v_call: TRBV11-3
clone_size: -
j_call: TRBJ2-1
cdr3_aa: CASSALPGSYNEQFF
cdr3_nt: TGTGCCAGCAGCGCATTACCTGGCTCCTACAATGAGCAGTTCTTC

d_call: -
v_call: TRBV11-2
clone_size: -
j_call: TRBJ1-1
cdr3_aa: CASSPVRGEGDTEAFF
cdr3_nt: TGTGCCAGCAGCCCAGTCAGGGGAGAGGGGGACACTGAAGCTTTCTTT

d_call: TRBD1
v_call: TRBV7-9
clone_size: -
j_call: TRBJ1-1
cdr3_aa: CASSTKPGQGTLEAFF
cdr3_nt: TGTGCCAGCAGCACCAAGCCCGGACAGGGGACTCTAGAAGCTTTCTTT

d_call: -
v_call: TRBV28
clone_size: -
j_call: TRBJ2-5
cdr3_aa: CASSPMGERQETQYF
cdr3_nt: TGTGCCAGCAGTCCCATGGGGGAGAGGCAAGAGACCCAGTACTTC

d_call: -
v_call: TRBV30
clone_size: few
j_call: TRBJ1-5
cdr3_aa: CAWSVLGNQPQHF
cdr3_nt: TGTGCCTGGAGTGTGCTGGGCAATCAGCCCCAGCATTTT

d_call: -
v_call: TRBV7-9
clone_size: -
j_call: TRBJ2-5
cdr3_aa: CASRPRYQETQYF
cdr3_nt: TGTGCCAGCCGCCCACGGTACCAAGAGACCCAGTACTTC

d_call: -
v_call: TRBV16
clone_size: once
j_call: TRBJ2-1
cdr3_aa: CASSLYNEQFF
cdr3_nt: TGTGCCAGCAGCCTGTACAATGAGCAGTTCTTC

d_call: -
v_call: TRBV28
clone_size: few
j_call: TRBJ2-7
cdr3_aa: CASRAGSDSYEQYF
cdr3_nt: TGTGCCAGCAGAGCCGGGTCTGACTCCTACGAGCAGTACTTC

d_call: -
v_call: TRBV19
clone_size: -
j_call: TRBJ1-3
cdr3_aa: CASSMAWTEGSGNTIYF
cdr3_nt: TGTGCCAGTAGTATGGCCTGGACGGAAGGCTCTGGAAACACCATATATTTT

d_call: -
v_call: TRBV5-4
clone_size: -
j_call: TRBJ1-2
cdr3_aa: CASSLPVNYGYTF
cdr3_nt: TGTGCCAGCAGCTTGCCGGTAAACTATGGCTACACCTTC

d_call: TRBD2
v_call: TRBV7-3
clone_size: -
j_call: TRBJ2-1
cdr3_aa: CASSHGLAGHNEQFF
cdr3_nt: TGTGCCAGCAGCCATGGACTAGCGGGCCACAATGAGCAGTTCTTC

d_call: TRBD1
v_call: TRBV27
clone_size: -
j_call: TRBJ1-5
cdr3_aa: CASSLRDRDQPQHF
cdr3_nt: TGTGCCAGCAGTTTACGGGACAGAGATCAGCCCCAGCATTTT

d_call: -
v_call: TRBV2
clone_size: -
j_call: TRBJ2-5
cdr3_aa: CASSDVEETQYF
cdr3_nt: TGTGCCAGCAGTGATGTGGAAGAGACCCAGTACTTC

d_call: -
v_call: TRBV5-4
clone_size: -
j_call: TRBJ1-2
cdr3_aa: CASSLATELYYYGYTF
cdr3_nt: TGTGCCAGCAGCTTGGCGACAGAGTTGTATTACTATGGCTACACCTTC

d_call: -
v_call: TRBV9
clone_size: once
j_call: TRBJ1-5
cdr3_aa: CASSAAPDSQPQHF
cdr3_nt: TGTGCCAGCAGCGCCGCACCTGACAGTCAGCCCCAGCATTTT

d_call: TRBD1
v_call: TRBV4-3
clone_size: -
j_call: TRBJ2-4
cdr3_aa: CASSQDREGATKNIQYF
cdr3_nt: TGCGCCAGCAGCCAAGATCGAGAGGGGGCGACCAAAAACATTCAGTACTTC

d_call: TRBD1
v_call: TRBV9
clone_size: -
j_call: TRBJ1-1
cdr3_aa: CASSFSDRGFFSTEAFF
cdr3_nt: TGTGCCAGCAGCTTTTCGGACAGGGGGTTTTTTAGCACTGAAGCTTTCTTT

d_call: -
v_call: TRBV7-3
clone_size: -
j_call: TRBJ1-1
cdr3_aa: CASSLIRQRNTEAFF
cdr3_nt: TGTGCCAGCAGCTTAATCAGACAGCGAAACACTGAAGCTTTCTTT

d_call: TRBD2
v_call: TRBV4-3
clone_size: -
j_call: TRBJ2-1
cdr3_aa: CASSRVLAGRYNEQFF
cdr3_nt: TGCGCCAGCAGCCGAGTACTAGCGGGGCGCTACAATGAGCAGTTCTTC

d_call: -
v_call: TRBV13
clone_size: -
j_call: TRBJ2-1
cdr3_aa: CASSSTYNEQFF
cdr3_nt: TGTGCCAGCAGCTCGACCTACAATGAGCAGTTCTTC

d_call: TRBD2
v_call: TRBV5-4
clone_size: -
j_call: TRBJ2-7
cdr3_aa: CASSFKRESAYEQYF
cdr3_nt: TGTGCCAGCAGCTTTAAGCGGGAGTCGGCCTACGAGCAGTACTTC

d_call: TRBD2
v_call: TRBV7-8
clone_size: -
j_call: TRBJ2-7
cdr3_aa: CASSLGGLAFEQYF
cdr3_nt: TGTGCCAGCAGCTTAGGGGGACTAGCATTCGAGCAGTACTTC

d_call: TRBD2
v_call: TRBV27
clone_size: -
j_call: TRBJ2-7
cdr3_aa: CASSLRGVAYEQYF
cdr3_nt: TGTGCCAGCAGTTTGCGGGGGGTCGCCTACGAGCAGTACTTC

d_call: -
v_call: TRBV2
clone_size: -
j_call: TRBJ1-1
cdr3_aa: CASSRGGSTEAFF
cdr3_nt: TGTGCCAGCTCTAGGGGAGGGAGTACTGAAGCTTTCTTT

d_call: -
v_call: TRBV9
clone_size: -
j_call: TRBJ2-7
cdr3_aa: CASSVGADTYEQYF
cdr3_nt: TGTGCCAGCAGCGTAGGAGCAGATACCTACGAGCAGTACTTC

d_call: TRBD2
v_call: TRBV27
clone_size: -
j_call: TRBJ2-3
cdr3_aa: CASSPGTSGDWDF
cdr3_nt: TGTGCCAGCAGCCCCGGGACTAGCGGGGACTGGGATTTT

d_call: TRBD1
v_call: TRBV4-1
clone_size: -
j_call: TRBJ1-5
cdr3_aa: CASSQDRVTGGRNQPQHF
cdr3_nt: TGCGCCAGCAGCCAAGATCGGGTAACAGGGGGGCGCAATCAGCCCCAGCATTTT

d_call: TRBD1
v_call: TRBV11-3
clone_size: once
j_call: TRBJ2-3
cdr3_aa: CASSLGQGAEDTQYF
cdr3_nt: TGTGCCAGCAGCTTAGGGCAGGGGGCTGAAGATACGCAGTATTTT

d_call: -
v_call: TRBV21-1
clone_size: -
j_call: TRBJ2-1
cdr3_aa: CASMAYGEQFF
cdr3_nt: TGTGCCAGCATGGCGTACGGTGAGCAGTTCTTC

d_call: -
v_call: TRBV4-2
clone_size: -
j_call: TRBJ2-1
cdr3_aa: CASSQVVGKYNEQFF
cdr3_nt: TGTGCCAGCAGCCAAGTAGTGGGAAAATACAATGAGCAGTTCTTC

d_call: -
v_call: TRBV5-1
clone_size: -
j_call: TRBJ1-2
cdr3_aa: CASSQTLGWGRTGGYTF
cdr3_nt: TGCGCCAGCAGCCAAACTCTTGGGTGGGGACGGACGGGCGGCTACACCTTC

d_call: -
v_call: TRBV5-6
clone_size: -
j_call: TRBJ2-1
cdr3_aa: CASSLVGGAGNEQFF
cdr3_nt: TGTGCCAGCAGCTTGGTGGGGGGCGCTGGCAATGAGCAGTTCTTC

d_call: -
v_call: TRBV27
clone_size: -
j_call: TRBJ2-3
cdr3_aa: CASSLVGGAYLGGVQYF
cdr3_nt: TGTGCCAGCAGTTTAGTAGGTGGTGCTTACTTAGGGGGTGTGCAGTATTTT

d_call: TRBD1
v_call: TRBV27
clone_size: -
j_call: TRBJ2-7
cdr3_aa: CASSPRTGMAYEQYF
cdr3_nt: TGTGCCAGCAGTCCGCGGACAGGGATGGCCTACGAGCAGTACTTC

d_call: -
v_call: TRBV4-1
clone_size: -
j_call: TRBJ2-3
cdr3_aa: CASSQEVASPPDTQYF
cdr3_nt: TGCGCCAGCAGCCAAGAAGTAGCGAGTCCGCCAGATACGCAGTATTTT

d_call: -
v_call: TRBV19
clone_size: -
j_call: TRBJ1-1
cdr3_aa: CATNLMGNTEAFF
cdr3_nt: TGTGCCACCAACTTAATGGGCAACACTGAAGCTTTCTTT

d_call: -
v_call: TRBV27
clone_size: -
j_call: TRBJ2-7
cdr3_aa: CASSPRERSLTEQYF
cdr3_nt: TGTGCCAGCAGTCCGAGGGAACGATCCCTTACGGAGCAGTACTTC

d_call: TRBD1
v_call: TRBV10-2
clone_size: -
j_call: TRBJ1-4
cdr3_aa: CASSGTGASEKLFF
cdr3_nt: TGCGCCAGCAGCGGAACAGGGGCTTCCGAAAAACTGTTTTTT